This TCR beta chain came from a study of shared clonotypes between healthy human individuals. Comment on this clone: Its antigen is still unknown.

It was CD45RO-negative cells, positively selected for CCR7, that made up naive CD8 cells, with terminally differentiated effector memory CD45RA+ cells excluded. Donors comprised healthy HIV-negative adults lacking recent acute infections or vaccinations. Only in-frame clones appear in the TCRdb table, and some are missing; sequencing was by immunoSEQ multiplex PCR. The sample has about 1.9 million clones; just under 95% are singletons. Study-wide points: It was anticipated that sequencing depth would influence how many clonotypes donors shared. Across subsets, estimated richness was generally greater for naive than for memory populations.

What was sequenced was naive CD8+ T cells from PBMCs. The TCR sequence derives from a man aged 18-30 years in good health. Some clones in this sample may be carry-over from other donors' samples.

DNA of the CDR3: TGTGCCAGCAGTTCGTATAACAGCTTCAATCAGCCCCAGCATTTT. It specifies CASSSYNSFNQPQHF. V and J are TRBV27 and TRBJ1-5; D remains ambiguous. Trimming took off 4 bases at V and 3 bases at J, with 13 bases between the two ends. The CDR3 runs 15 residues. The germline gives CDR1 MNHEY, CDR2 SMNVEV (reference sequence).